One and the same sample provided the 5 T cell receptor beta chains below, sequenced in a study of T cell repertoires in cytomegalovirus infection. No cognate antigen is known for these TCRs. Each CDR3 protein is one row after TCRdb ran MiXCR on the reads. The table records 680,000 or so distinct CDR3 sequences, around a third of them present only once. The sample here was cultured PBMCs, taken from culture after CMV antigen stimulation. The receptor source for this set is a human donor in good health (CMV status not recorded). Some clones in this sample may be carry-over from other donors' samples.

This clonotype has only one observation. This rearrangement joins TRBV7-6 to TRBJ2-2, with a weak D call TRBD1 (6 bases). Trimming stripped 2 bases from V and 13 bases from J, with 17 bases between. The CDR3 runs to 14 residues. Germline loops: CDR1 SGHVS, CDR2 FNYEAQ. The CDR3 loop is CASSLLDSMGRLFF. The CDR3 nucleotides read TGTGCCAGCAGCTTACTGGACAGTATGGGTCGGCTGTTTTTT. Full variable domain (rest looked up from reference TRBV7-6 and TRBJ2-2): GAGVSQSPRYKVTKRGQDVALRCDPISGHVSLYWYRQALGQGPEFLTYFNYEAQQDKSGLPNDRFSAERPEGSISTLTIQRTEQRDSAMYRCASSLLDSMGRLFFGEGSRLTVL.

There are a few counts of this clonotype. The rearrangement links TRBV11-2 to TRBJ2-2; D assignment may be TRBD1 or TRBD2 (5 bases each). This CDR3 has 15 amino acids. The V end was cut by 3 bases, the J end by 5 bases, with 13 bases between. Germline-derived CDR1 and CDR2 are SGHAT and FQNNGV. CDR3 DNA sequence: TGTGCCAGCAGCTTCGAGGGGATCGGGACCGGGGAGCTGTTTTTT. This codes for CASSFEGIGTGELFF. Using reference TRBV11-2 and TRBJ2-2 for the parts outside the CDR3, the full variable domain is EAGVAQSPRYKIIEKRQSVAFWCNPISGHATLYWYQQILGQGPKLLIQFQNNGVVDDSQLPKDRFSAERLKGVDSTLKIQPAKLEDSAVYLCASSFEGIGTGELFFGEGSRLTVL.

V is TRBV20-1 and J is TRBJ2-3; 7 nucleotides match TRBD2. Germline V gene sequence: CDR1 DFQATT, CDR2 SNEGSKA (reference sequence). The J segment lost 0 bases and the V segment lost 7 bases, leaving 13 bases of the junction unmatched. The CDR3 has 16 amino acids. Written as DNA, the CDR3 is TGCAGTGTCGACACCGTAGCGGGTGCTAGCACAGATACGCAGTATTTT. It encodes CSVDTVAGASTDTQYF.

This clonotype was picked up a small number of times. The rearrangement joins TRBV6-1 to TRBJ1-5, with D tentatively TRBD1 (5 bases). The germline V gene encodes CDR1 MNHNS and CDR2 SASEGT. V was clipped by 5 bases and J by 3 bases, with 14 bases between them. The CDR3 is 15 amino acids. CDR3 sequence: CASSRGTVDNQPQHF. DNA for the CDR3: TGTGCCAGCAGTCGAGGGACGGTTGACAATCAGCCCCAGCATTTT.

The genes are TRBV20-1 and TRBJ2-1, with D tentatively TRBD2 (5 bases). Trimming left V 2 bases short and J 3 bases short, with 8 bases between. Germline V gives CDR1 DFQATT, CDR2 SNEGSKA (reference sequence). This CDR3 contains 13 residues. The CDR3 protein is CSARRGVYNEQFF. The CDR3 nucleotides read TGCAGTGCTAGACGGGGAGTCTACAATGAGCAGTTCTTC.